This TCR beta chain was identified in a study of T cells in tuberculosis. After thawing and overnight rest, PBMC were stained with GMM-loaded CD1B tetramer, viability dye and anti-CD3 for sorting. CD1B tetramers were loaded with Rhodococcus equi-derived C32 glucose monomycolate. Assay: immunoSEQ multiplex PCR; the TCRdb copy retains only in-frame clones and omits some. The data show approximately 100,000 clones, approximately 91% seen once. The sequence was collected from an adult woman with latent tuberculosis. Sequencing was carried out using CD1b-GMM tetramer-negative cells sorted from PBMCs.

The CDR3 sequence: CASSLDPGGLNTEAFF. CDR3 nucleotide sequence: TGTGCCAGCAGCTTAGATCCCGGGGGATTGAACACTGAAGCTTTCTTT. The chain employs TRBV7-6 and TRBJ1-1, with D perhaps TRBD1 (5 bases). The CDR3 contains 16 residues. CDR1 SGHVS and CDR2 FNYEAQ come from the germline V gene. V lost 1 base and J lost 0, with 12 bases in between.